The 27 T cell receptor beta chains below all came from one sample that was sequenced in a study of radiation and T cells in renal cell carcinoma. Data came from immunoSEQ multiplex PCR; TCRdb stores just in-frame clones and leaves some out. The sample lists 110,000 to 150,000 clones, less than 85% occurring once. The time point denotes: baseline pretreatment blood. Regarding treatment: 15 Gy SBRT to primary tumor, nephrectomy 4 weeks later. Sequencing used blood, obtained from a patient whose treatment included radiotherapy and nephrectomy. The source of these receptors is a woman between 45 and 65 years old with renal cell carcinoma.

The chain combines TRBV5-1 with TRBJ2-3; weak D call: TRBD2 (6 bases). Germline V gene sequence: CDR1 SGHRS, CDR2 YFSETQ. Trimming stripped 0 bases from V and 0 bases from J, with 11 bases between. The CDR3 is 16 amino acids. In DNA form, the CDR3 reads TGCGCCAGCAGCTTGGAATTAGCGGCAAGCACAGATACGCAGTATTTT. It yields the protein CASSLELAASTDTQYF.

CDR3 region: CASSPRVGEQYF. The CDR3 bases are TGTGCCAGCTCACCCCGTGTGGGGGAGCAGTACTTC. The genes are TRBV18 and TRBJ2-7; D unresolved. Deletions cut 3 bases from V and 7 bases from J, with 10 bases between. Germline lookup yields CDR1 KGHSH and CDR2 LQKENI. The CDR3 runs 12 residues. The full variable domain, in which reference TRBV18 and TRBJ2-7 provide the parts outside the CDR3, is NAGVMQNPRHLVRRRGQEARLRCSPMKGHSHVYWYRQLPEEGLKFMVYLQKENIIDESGMPKERFSAEFPKEGPSILRIQQVVRGDSAAYFCASSPRVGEQYFGPGTRLTVT.

V usage is TRBV7-9 and J usage is TRBJ1-4, with 8 bases matching TRBD1. The CDR3 is 14 amino acids. Trimming at V came to 2 bases and at J to 5 bases, leaving 1 base not matched to a gene. CDR1 SEHNR and CDR2 FQNEAQ come from the germline V gene (reference sequence). CDR3 amino acids: CASSLTGGNEKLFF. The DNA of the CDR3 is TGTGCCAGCAGCTTAACAGGGGGGAATGAAAAACTGTTTTTT.

The chain combines TRBV19 with TRBJ1-5, with no clear D. This CDR3 has 14 amino acids. CDR1 is LNHDA, CDR2 SQIVND, per germline (reference sequence). Trimming shortened V by 0 bases and J by 5 bases, and 8 bases separated the two germline ends. The CDR3 spells CASSIDKWDQPQHF. The CDR3, as DNA: TGTGCCAGTAGTATAGACAAATGGGATCAGCCCCAGCATTTT.

In this sample, this clone turned up a few times. V is TRBV5-6 and J is TRBJ1-1; TRBD1 matches 8 bases. Trimming cost V 6 bases and J 3 bases; bases outside gene matches: 16. The CDR3 runs to 17 residues. Germline CDR1 reads SGHDT; CDR2 reads YYEEEE. In DNA, the CDR3 is TGTGCCAGCACCCTCACTAGGTGGACAGGGTCAGACACTGAAGCTTTCTTT. This gives the protein CASTLTRWTGSDTEAFF.

This rearrangement joins TRBV2 to TRBJ2-7, with 7 positions matching TRBD2. Germline V gene data show CDR1 as SNHLY and CDR2 as FYNNEI. The CDR3 loop spans 14 amino acids. V was pared by 3 bases and J by 6 bases, with 8 bases of the junction left unmatched. The CDR3 is CASSEGRVLGEQYF. The CDR3 coding sequence is TGTGCCAGCAGTGAGGGGAGGGTTTTAGGCGAGCAGTACTTC. Full variable domain (missing parts from reference TRBV2 and TRBJ2-7): EPEVTQTPSHQVTQMGQEVILRCVPISNHLYFYWYRQILGQKVEFLVSFYNNEISEKSEIFDDQFSVERPDGSNFTLKIRSTKLEDSAMYFCASSEGRVLGEQYFGPGTRLTVT.

The chain combines TRBV14 with TRBJ1-1; D uncertain. Germline lookup yields CDR1 SGHDN and CDR2 FVKESK. Between the trimmed V and J ends, which lost 1 base and 4 bases, there was a span of 10 bases. CDR3 length: 14 residues. The CDR3 spells CASSQVLKSTEAFF. The CDR3 DNA sequence: TGTGCCAGCAGCCAAGTCCTGAAGAGCACTGAAGCTTTCTTT.

The chain recombines TRBV9 with TRBJ1-2; D gene ambiguous. The CDR3 is 18 residues long. Germline CDR1 reads SGDLS; CDR2 reads YYNGEE. Trimming removed 4 bases at V and 1 base at J, with 23 bases between. The CDR3 coding sequence is TGTGCCAGCAGCCTAGGTCAGAGCTGGGAGAAAATTAACTATGGCTACACCTTC. Its translation is CASSLGQSWEKINYGYTF.

This clone was recorded once. V is TRBV4-1 and J is TRBJ1-2; tentative D call: TRBD1 (5 bases). Trimming removed 5 bases from V and 2 bases from J, with 15 bases in between. Germline CDR1 MGHRA, CDR2 YSYEKL. This CDR3 comprises 15 residues. CDR3 bases: TGCGCCAGCAGCGCCCGGATGGGGCTCAACTATGGCTACACCTTC. Translated: CASSARMGLNYGYTF.

V and J are TRBV2 and TRBJ2-5; 7 bases match TRBD1. J gave up 1 base and V 6 bases, and 5 bases lay outside the gene matches. The length of the CDR3 is 14 residues. Germline CDR1 reads SNHLY; CDR2 reads FYNNEI. The CDR3 DNA follows: TGTGCCAGCAGGGCCGGGACAGCCCAAGAGACCCAGTACTTC. Its protein is CASRAGTAQETQYF.

The chain joins TRBV19 to TRBJ1-1, with D unclear. V dropped 5 bases and J dropped 6 bases, with 10 bases sitting between them. The germline V gene has CDR1 LNHDA and CDR2 SQIVND (reference sequence). There are 12 residues in the CDR3. The CDR3 here is CASSLSRSEAFF. The CDR3 nucleotides are TGTGCCAGTAGTCTGAGTAGGTCTGAAGCTTTCTTT.

The CDR3 DNA follows: TGTGCCAGCAGCCTACAGGGGAGAGGGGAGCTGTTTTTT. Protein: CASSLQGRGELFF. V is TRBV6-5 and J is TRBJ2-2; 7 bases are a match to TRBD1. The germline CDR1 and CDR2 sequences are MNHEY and SVGAGI. The CDR3 consists of 13 residues. V dropped 6 bases and J dropped 8; count of bases not matched to a gene: 6.

This chain uses TRBV28 with TRBJ1-5; D gene unclear. The V end was cut by 4 bases, the J end by 7 bases, with 8 bases between. The length of the CDR3 is 12 residues. CDR1 is MDHEN, CDR2 SYDVKM, per germline. The CDR3 DNA is TGTGCCAGCAGTTCAGGAGACCAGCCCCAGCATTTT. Encoded protein: CASSSGDQPQHF.

Here the CDR3 DNA reads TGCGCCAGCAAACAGGGACTGAATCAAGAGACCCAGTACTTC. Protein sequence: CASKQGLNQETQYF. The genes are TRBV5-1 and TRBJ2-5; D tentatively fits TRBD1 or TRBD2 (6 bases each). CDR3 size: 14 residues. Germline V CDR1 and CDR2: SGHRS, YFSETQ. The V end lost 6 bases, the J end lost 2 bases, and 14 bases lay between the germline ends. Full variable domain (remainder filled in from reference TRBV5-1 and TRBJ2-5): KAGVTQTPRYLIKTRGQQVTLSCSPISGHRSVSWYQQTPGQGLQFLFEYFSETQRNKGNFPGRFSGRQFSNSRSEMNVSTLELGDSALYLCASKQGLNQETQYFGPGTRLLVL.

The V and J genes are TRBV21-1 and TRBJ2-7; the D call of TRBD1 is as the table states it, not checked on the DNA. TRBV21-1 is listed as a pseudogene. This CDR3 has 17 residues. The CDR3 loop reads CATPPPAKGVVPYEQYF. The CDR3 coding sequence is TGTGCCACCCCTCCCCCAGCAAAGGGGGTAGTCCCCTACGAGCAGTACTTC.

The rearrangement uses TRBV5-6 and TRBJ2-3; no clear D. With 4 bases removed from V and 6 bases from J, the gap between germline ends came to 18 bases. The CDR3 contains 15 residues. In germline, CDR1 is SGHDT, CDR2 YYEEEE. In DNA, the CDR3 is TGTGCCAGCAGCCCACGATTGACGTCGCGGGATACGCAGTATTTT. It yields the protein CASSPRLTSRDTQYF.

The chain carries TRBV5-1 and TRBJ2-5; TRBD2 aligns across 7 bases. V lost 0 bases to trimming and J lost 5 bases; unmatched junction nucleotides: 7. Germline lookup yields CDR1 SGHRS and CDR2 YFSETQ. The CDR3 totals 15 residues. The CDR3 DNA is TGCGCCAGCAGCTTGGTGGCGGGAGCCCCGGAGACCCAGTACTTC. Amino acid sequence: CASSLVAGAPETQYF.

The chain uses TRBV5-1 and TRBJ2-5; D ambiguous. The CDR3 is 14 residues long. The V gene's germline CDR1 is SGHRS and CDR2 YFSETQ. V was shortened by 0 bases and J by 2 bases, with 8 bases between the two germline ends. The CDR3 reads CASSLGGPQETQYF. CDR3 DNA: TGCGCCAGCAGCTTGGGGGGTCCTCAAGAGACCCAGTACTTC.

The J gene is TRBJ1-5, the V gene TRBV6-6; 8 bases align to TRBD1. V shed 5 bases, J shed 1 base, and the junction held 4 bases outside the gene matches. CDR1 is MNHNY and CDR2 is SVGAGI in the germline V gene (reference sequence). CDR3 length: 15 amino acids. In DNA, the CDR3 is TGTGCCAGCAGTCAAAGGACAGGGAGCAATCAGCCCCAGCATTTT. Its translation is CASSQRTGSNQPQHF.

This clone was seen once. This chain connects TRBV19 to TRBJ1-5; TRBD1 might be the D (6 bases). The CDR3 sequence is 15 residues long. In germline, CDR1 is LNHDA, CDR2 SQIVND (reference sequence). The germline V and J ends were trimmed by 3 bases and 1 base, with 10 bases remaining between them. The CDR3 nucleotides are TGTGCCAGTAGTATTCAGGGGACGAGCAATCAGCCCCAGCATTTT. Protein product: CASSIQGTSNQPQHF.

V usage is TRBV5-4 and J usage is TRBJ2-5; perhaps TRBD2 as D (6 bases). The CDR3 has 12 residues. Germline V gives CDR1 SGHNT, CDR2 YYREEE (reference sequence). V was cut by 4 bases and J by 5 bases, with 9 bases left in between. CDR3 in amino acids: CASSTRGETQYF. DNA for the CDR3: TGTGCCAGCAGCACCCGGGGGGAGACCCAGTACTTC.

The J gene is TRBJ1-2, the V gene TRBV7-2; D uncertain. The V gene's germline CDR1 is SGHTA and CDR2 FQGNSA. This CDR3 is 11 amino acids long. The V end was cut by 5 bases, the J end by 8 bases, with 9 bases between. The CDR3 region is CASSPGVGYTF. For the CDR3, the DNA is TGTGCCAGCAGCCCCGGGGTCGGCTACACCTTC.

The chain is built from TRBV2 and TRBJ2-3; 8 bases match TRBD2. V dropped 6 bases and J dropped 2; count of bases not matched to a gene: 19. Germline values: CDR1 SNHLY, CDR2 FYNNEI. The CDR3 is 19 amino acids. CDR3 in DNA: TGTGCCAGCAGGGAAAATAGTCTTCGCGGTAGCGGGGCCACAGATACGCAGTATTTT. This gives the protein CASRENSLRGSGATDTQYF.

For this clone: An end of the junction differs from the germline gene, which may be a read error. V is TRBV9 and J is TRBJ2-7; the D gene is possibly TRBD1 (6 bases). The CDR3 runs to 11 residues. CDR1 is SGDLS and CDR2 is YYNGEE in the germline V gene. The CDR3 DNA reads as TGTGCCAGCAGCTCCCGGGACACCAGGGACTTC. This codes for CASSSRDTRDF.

This clone was picked up a small number of times. This sequence joins TRBV7-3 and TRBJ1-1; D is undetermined. The CDR3 length is 15 residues. The V gene's germline CDR1 is SGHTA and CDR2 FQGTGA. Trimming removed 2 bases at V and 0 bases at J, with 10 bases between. CDR3 protein: CASSLWHIMNTEAFF. For the CDR3, the DNA is TGTGCCAGCAGCTTATGGCACATCATGAACACTGAAGCTTTCTTT.

The chain recombines TRBV6-5 with TRBJ2-5; 7 nucleotides align to TRBD1. V lost 7 bases, J lost 2 bases, and 7 bases stayed unmatched. This CDR3 contains 14 residues. The germline CDR1 and CDR2 sequences are MNHEY and SVGAGI. The chain's CDR3 is CASTIGTDQETQYF. The CDR3 DNA sequence: TGTGCCAGCACCATCGGGACAGATCAAGAGACCCAGTACTTC.

The chain recombines TRBV28 with TRBJ1-2; TRBD1 matches 9 bases. V gave up 6 bases and J gave up 7 bases; unmatched junction bases: 6. Germline CDR1 MDHEN, CDR2 SYDVKM. The CDR3 extends over 13 amino acids. CDR3 in amino acids: CASRPPGQGGYTF. The CDR3 coding sequence is TGTGCCAGCAGACCTCCGGGACAGGGTGGCTACACCTTC.